The 2 T cell receptor beta chains listed next were all sequenced from one sample in a study of T cells in localized non-small cell lung cancer. Sequencing used immunoSEQ multiplex PCR; TCRdb keeps in-frame clones, though not all of them. The data show thousands of clones, roughly 27% seen once. The starting material was lung tumor tissue, obtained before any cancer treatment. These receptors all stem from a male donor aged 60 or over with stage II squamous cell lung carcinoma.

The chain is built from TRBV11-3 and TRBJ1-5; possible D gene TRBD1, 6 bases. CDR3 size: 14 residues. V was trimmed by 6 bases and J by 6 bases, leaving 15 bases between them. CDR1 and CDR2 (germline): SGHNT, YENEEA. This CDR3 reads CASSPNRDGQPQHF. The CDR3, as DNA: TGTGCCAGCAGTCCTAACAGGGATGGTCAGCCCCAGCATTTT.

This clone appeared a few times. V usage is TRBV19 and J usage is TRBJ1-2, with TRBD1 identical over 7 bases. The V gene's germline CDR1 is LNHDA and CDR2 SQIVND (reference sequence). The trim removed 5 bases at V and 8 bases at J, leaving 17 bases unmatched. This CDR3 is built from 16 residues. For the CDR3, the DNA is TGTGCCAGTAGTCCCACCCTCCAGACAGGGACGGAGGGCTACACCTTC. Translating gives CASSPTLQTGTEGYTF. Complete variable domain (other parts from reference TRBV19 and TRBJ1-2): DGGITQSPKYLFRKEGQNVTLSCEQNLNHDAMYWYRQDPGQGLRLIYYSQIVNDFQKGDIAEGYSVSREKKESFPLTVTSAQKNPTAFYLCASSPTLQTGTEGYTFGSGTRLTVV.